This T cell receptor beta chain appears in the sequencing data of a study of blood T cell repertoires in COVID-19. The wider study: The analysed material was cDNA or gDNA that came from T cells, B-cell-depleted T cells, or PBMCs.

It was during active infection that Seattle patients were enrolled and then longitudinally followed. The authors' processing: Counts of nucleated cells, estimated from reference gene primer amplification, were obtained. Profiled with immunoSEQ multiplex PCR; TCRdb holds only in-frame clones, not every one. The D gene and trimming were derived from the DNA, and the V and J assignments and clone size from that table. The table includes approximately 170,000 clones, 70% to 90% detected once. The material sequenced was peripheral blood. This receptor was obtained from a man aged 80 or over with COVID-19, enrolled during active disease.

In DNA, the CDR3 is TGTGCCAGCAGCGAGACAGCTCAGGGGAGTAATGAAAAACTGTTTTTT. As protein: CASSETAQGSNEKLFF. The gene calls are TRBV3-1 (or the pseudogene TRBV3-2) and TRBJ1-4; possible D gene TRBD1, 6 bases. CDR1 is LGHDT and CDR2 is YNNKEL in the germline V gene (reference sequence). The V and J ends lost 5 bases and 4 bases respectively, with 17 bases between them. This CDR3 is built from 16 residues.